Listed below are T cell receptor beta chains from one sample, sequenced in a study of cytomegalovirus exposure and HLA in healthy donors. TCRdb's table, derived via immunoSEQ multiplex PCR, lists solely in-frame clones and lacks some. Counted here are about 150,000 clones, roughly 80% occurring once; the ten biggest clones make up less than 2.5%. The sequenced sample consisted of PBMCs. The source is a male donor in good health and CMV-seronegative. The CDR3 runs from the conserved cysteine through the conserved F or W. The order of the fields is clone size, V gene, J gene, CDR3 length, D gene, CDR3 DNA, CDR3 protein. A D gene is named only where the DNA matches it firmly. The listing skips clone size in some rows; elsewhere it reads once, few, many or a size class.

size: once; V: TRBV10-3; J: TRBJ2-2; length: 16; D: TRBD2; DNA: TGTGCCATCAGTGTTCGACTAGCGCGTAATACCGGGGAGCTGTTTTTT; CDR3: CAISVRLARNTGELFF
size: .; V: TRBV9; J: TRBJ2-3; length: 18; D: TRBD1; DNA: TGTGCCAGCAGAGGAGCGGGGACAGGGGACGCAGGCACAGATACGCAGTATTTT; CDR3: CASRGAGTGDAGTDTQYF
size: .; V: TRBV30; J: TRBJ1-1; length: 11; D: .; DNA: TGTGCCACACAGGGCCGCGCTGAAGCTTTCTTT; CDR3: CATQGRAEAFF
size: .; V: TRBV21-1; J: TRBJ2-5; length: 14; D: .; DNA: TGTGCCAGCAGCAAATTACGTAGACGGGTGACCCAGTACTTC; CDR3: CASSKLRRRVTQYF
size: .; V: TRBV4-1; J: TRBJ2-1; length: 16; D: TRBD2; DNA: TGCGCCAGCAGCCCGGGACTAGCGGGGGGGCGTGTTGAGCAGTTCTTC; CDR3: CASSPGLAGGRVEQFF
size: .; V: TRBV18; J: TRBJ2-1; length: 18; D: TRBD2; DNA: TGTGCCAGCTCACCACGGTTTCTAGCCAGCGGGGGATACAATGAGCAGTTCTTC; CDR3: CASSPRFLASGGYNEQFF
size: .; V: TRBV19; J: TRBJ1-5; length: 16; D: .; DNA: TGTGCCAGTAGCGCAGCGTTACAGGGTATCGGTCAGCCCCAGCATTTT; CDR3: CASSAALQGIGQPQHF
size: .; V: TRBV6-4; J: TRBJ2-3; length: 15; D: .; DNA: TGTGCCAGCAGTGACTCGCGGGGGCCCACAGATACGCAGTATTTT; CDR3: CASSDSRGPTDTQYF
size: .; V: TRBV6-5; J: TRBJ1-2; length: 14; D: TRBD1; DNA: TGTGCCAGCAGGGACCATGGGACAGGCTACGGCTACACCTTC; CDR3: CASRDHGTGYGYTF
size: .; V: TRBV5-1; J: TRBJ2-1; length: 13; D: TRBD2; DNA: TGCGCCAGCAGGCCTTTCCCTAGCGGTGAGCAGTTCTTC; CDR3: CASRPFPSGEQFF
size: .; V: TRBV5-1; J: TRBJ1-4; length: 14; D: .; DNA: TGCGCCAGCAGCTCCTCAGGGTCTAATGAAAAACTGTTTTTT; CDR3: CASSSSGSNEKLFF